The sequence of this TCR beta chain was determined in a study of cytomegalovirus exposure and HLA in healthy donors. Whole-study findings and limits: Beyond CMV serostatus, there was no information to go on about immune exposure. The study designated fewer than 200 TCR beta chains cytomegalovirus-associated. According to reports, the classifier identified cytomegalovirus status with high specificity and sensitivity.

All donors participated as healthy donors of bone marrow. With 6 bases clipped from V and 7 bases from J, the junction kept 8 bases outside the gene matches. Germline V gives CDR1 SGHVS, CDR2 FQNEAQ. This CDR3 comprises 15 residues. This clone was detected once. Its antigen is still unknown. The primer mix had 60 Vbeta and 13 Jbeta primers. Sequenced by immunoSEQ multiplex PCR; TCRdb stores in-frame clones only, minus some. The sample lists 170,000 or so clones, 65% to 85% occurring once. This receptor was obtained from a male donor in good health and CMV-seropositive. Sequenced: PBMCs. The J gene is TRBJ1-6, the V gene TRBV7-8, with 8 nucleotides matching TRBD1. The CDR3 protein is CASRSGDRTNSPLHF. CDR3 in DNA: TGTGCCAGCAGAAGTGGGGACAGGACCAATTCACCCCTCCACTTT.